This paragraph covers one TCR beta chain sequence. Its antigen remains unknown. Sequencing was performed with immunoSEQ multiplex PCR; in TCRdb, only in-frame clones are kept and a portion is missing. The sample yields 33,000 or so clones, roughly 80% seen once. The data were obtained in a study of T cells in localized non-small cell lung cancer. Notes on the study in general: Investigators sequenced only a single tumor region, leaving heterogeneity possible. Uninvolved adjacent lung had the highest recorded T cell clonality, with tumor below it. A median of 57 of the top 100 tumor clones appeared in adjacent lung, which was paired and uninvolved. Greater T cell density in blood accompanied longer overall survival.

From germline, CDR1 is MNHEY and CDR2 SVGAGI. V gave up 0 bases and J gave up 4 bases, with 15 bases separating them. This CDR3 is built from 16 residues. The origin of this receptor is a male donor at least 60 years old with stage III squamous cell lung carcinoma. Sequences were derived from peripheral blood, sampled before any cancer treatment. This chain joins TRBV6-5 and TRBJ2-5; maybe TRBD1 (6 bases). CDR3 residues: CASSYSPNDRSETQYF. The CDR3, as DNA: TGTGCCAGCAGTTACTCGCCCAATGACAGGTCAGAGACCCAGTACTTC.